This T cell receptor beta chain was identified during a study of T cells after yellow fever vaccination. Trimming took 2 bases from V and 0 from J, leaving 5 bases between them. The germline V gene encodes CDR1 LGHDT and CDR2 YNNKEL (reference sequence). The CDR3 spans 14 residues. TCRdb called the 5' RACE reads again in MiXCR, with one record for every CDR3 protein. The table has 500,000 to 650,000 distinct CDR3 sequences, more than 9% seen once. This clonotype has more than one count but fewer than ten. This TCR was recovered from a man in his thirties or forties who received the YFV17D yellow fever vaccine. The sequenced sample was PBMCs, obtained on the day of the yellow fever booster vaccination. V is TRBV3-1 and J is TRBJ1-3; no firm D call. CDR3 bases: TGTGCCAGCAGCCAAAAGTACTCTGGAAACACCATATATTTT. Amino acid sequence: CASSQKYSGNTIYF. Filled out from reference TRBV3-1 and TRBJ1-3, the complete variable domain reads DTAVSQTPKYLVTQMGNDKSIKCEQNLGHDTMYWYKQDSKKFLKIMFSYNNKELIINETVPNRFSPKSPDKAHLNLHINSLELGDSAVYFCASSQKYSGNTIYFGEGSWLTVV.